A selection of T cell receptor beta chains follows, all from one sample in a study of T cell responses to AZD1222 COVID-19 vaccine. TCRdb's table, derived via immunoSEQ multiplex PCR, lists solely in-frame clones and lacks some. The sample contains about 190,000 clones, roughly 88% of which appear only once. The input for sequencing was peripheral blood, taken on day 0 of AZD1222 vaccination. These receptors originate from an adult in good health. The CDR3 runs from the conserved cysteine through the conserved F or W. The D gene is left open where the match is weak. Size is stated for part of the rows, as once, few or many counts, or as a class when the clone is expanded.

.	TRBD1	TRBV7-9	TRBJ1-1	CASSRDRGTEAFF	TGTGCCAGCAGCCGGGACAGGGGGACTGAAGCTTTCTTT
.	TRBD1	TRBV9	TRBJ2-2	CASSITGTGNTGELFF	TGTGCCAGCAGCATAACCGGGACAGGGAACACCGGGGAGCTGTTTTTT
few	.	TRBV29-1	TRBJ1-2	CSVDDTAGDYGYTF	TGCAGCGTTGATGATACAGCCGGGGACTATGGCTACACCTTC
few	.	TRBV16	TRBJ2-7	CASSLGHIYEQYF	TGTGCCAGCAGCCTCGGACACATCTACGAGCAGTACTTC
.	.	TRBV29-1	TRBJ2-3	CSGDEGGIDTQYF	TGCAGCGGTGACGAAGGGGGTATCGATACGCAGTATTTT
.	TRBD1	TRBV5-8	TRBJ2-2	CASSKGQGWTTGELFF	TGTGCCAGCAGCAAGGGACAGGGTTGGACCACCGGGGAGCTGTTTTTT
.	TRBD2	TRBV5-1	TRBJ2-5	CASSLTGRAVETQYF	TGCGCCAGCAGCTTGACCGGGAGGGCCGTGGAGACCCAGTACTTC
.	TRBD2	TRBV5-1	TRBJ2-7	CASSLKSKRTLTSVDEQYF	TGCGCCAGCAGCCTTAAGTCAAAAAGGACACTGACTAGCGTGGACGAGCAGTACTTC
.	TRBD2	TRBV6-6	TRBJ2-1	CASSGPGLGYNEQFF	TGTGCCAGCAGTGGCCCCGGACTAGGGTACAATGAGCAGTTCTTC
.	.	TRBV14	TRBJ2-1	CASSQVIGTPYNEQFF	TGTGCCAGCAGCCAAGTCATTGGGACACCCTACAATGAGCAGTTCTTC
.	.	TRBV6-4	TRBJ1-2	CASSDSNGDTNYGYTF	TGTGCCAGCAGTGACTCGAACGGGGACACCAACTATGGCTACACCTTC
.	TRBD2	TRBV9	TRBJ2-3	CASSVARGTDTQYF	TGTGCCAGCAGCGTTGCGCGGGGGACAGATACGCAGTATTTT
.	.	TRBV15	TRBJ1-2	CATSRERQNYGYTF	TGTGCCACCAGCAGAGAGCGTCAGAACTATGGCTACACCTTC
.	.	TRBV25-1	TRBJ1-1	CASSEFMNTEAFF	TGTGCCAGCAGTGAATTCATGAACACTGAAGCTTTCTTT
.	.	TRBV28	TRBJ2-1	CASTPGGRYNEQFF	TGTGCCAGCACTCCTGGGGGGAGGTACAATGAGCAGTTCTTC
.	TRBD1	TRBV2	TRBJ1-2	CASTDTGQGIYGYTF	TGTGCCAGCACTGATACGGGACAGGGAATCTATGGCTACACCTTC
.	.	TRBV14	TRBJ2-7	CASSQDIVAYEQYF	TGTGCCAGCAGCCAAGATATCGTAGCCTACGAGCAGTACTTC